These 28 T cell receptor beta chains were all obtained from the same sample, sequenced in a study of OX40 agonist ivuxolimab in advanced cancers. Clones were read by immunoSEQ multiplex PCR, and TCRdb kept only the in-frame ones, dropping some. The table shows 20,000 to 25,000 clones, with approximately 80% occurring only once. The sample was CD4+ or CD8+ T cells sorted from blood, taken in a trial of the OX40 agonist ivuxolimab. These receptors all stem from an adult with an advanced solid tumor such as melanoma, head and neck, liver or kidney cancer.

This chain joins TRBV6-1 and TRBJ2-4, with 7 bases identical to TRBD1. J lost 7 bases, V lost 3 bases, and 6 bases had no gene match. The CDR3 is 14 residues long. Germline CDR1 reads MNHNS; CDR2 reads SASEGT. In nucleotides, the CDR3 is TGTGCCAGCAGTGAGCAGGGGGTGGGGAACATTCAGTACTTC. This codes for CASSEQGVGNIQYF.

The chain has TRBV9 and TRBJ2-7; D perhaps matches TRBD1 (6 bases). Germline V gene lookup returns CDR1 SGDLS and CDR2 YYNGEE. Trimming removed 4 bases from V and 0 bases from J, with 14 bases in between. CDR3 length equals 15 residues. CDR3: CASSPGQSPSYEQYF. DNA of the CDR3: TGTGCCAGCAGCCCTGGACAGAGTCCCTCCTACGAGCAGTACTTC.

The V and J genes are TRBV9 and TRBJ1-3; possibly TRBD1 for D (5 bases). The CDR3 covers 16 residues. V lost 3 bases and J 4 bases, leaving 17 bases between the germline ends. CDR1 is SGDLS, CDR2 YYNGEE, per germline. The CDR3 DNA reads as TGTGCCAGCAGCGGGGGGACCGGCACGTCAGGAAACACCATATATTTT. This encodes CASSGGTGTSGNTIYF.

The V and J genes are TRBV27 and TRBJ1-6; possibly TRBD1 for D (5 bases). The germline CDR1 and CDR2 sequences are MNHEY and SMNVEV (reference sequence). V lost 8 bases and J lost 12, with 14 bases in between. CDR3 length: 12 residues. The CDR3 DNA is TGTGCCAGCCGAAGGCCCGGGGGACCCCTCCACTTT. This sequence encodes CASRRPGGPLHF.

This clone occurred once. The chain uses TRBV27 and TRBJ2-1; 10 bases align to TRBD2. CDR1 and CDR2 (germline): MNHEY, SMNVEV (reference sequence). The trim removed 5 bases at V and 4 bases at J, leaving 5 bases unmatched. CDR3 length: 15 amino acids. CDR3 nucleotides: TGTGCCAGCAGTCCTGGACTAGCGGAATACAATGAGCAGTTCTTC. Its protein is CASSPGLAEYNEQFF.

This clone has a single count. V and J are TRBV19 and TRBJ2-3, with a weak D call TRBD2 (5 bases). Trimming removed 2 bases at V and 4 bases at J, with 10 bases between. CDR1 is LNHDA, CDR2 SQIVND, per germline (reference sequence). The CDR3 extends over 14 amino acids. The CDR3 DNA sequence: TGTGCCAGTAGTATATACGGAGGCCCAGATACGCAGTATTTT. Its translation: CASSIYGGPDTQYF.

By share, this clone ranks as medium-sized (0.01 to 0.1%). The chain is built from TRBV11-2 and TRBJ1-1, with D tentatively TRBD1 (5 bases). With 1 base removed from V and 1 base from J, the gap between germline ends came to 19 bases. The V gene's germline CDR1 is SGHAT and CDR2 FQNNGV. This CDR3 contains 18 residues. The CDR3 protein is CASSLVAIGAERNTEAFF. CDR3 nucleotide sequence: TGTGCCAGCAGCTTAGTCGCAATCGGGGCGGAGAGGAACACTGAAGCTTTCTTT.

This clone occurred once. This sequence joins TRBV9 and TRBJ2-1; 8 bases are shared with TRBD2. After removal of 3 bases from V and 0 bases from J, the junction contained 8 bases not matched to a gene. Per germline, CDR1 SGDLS and CDR2 YYNGEE. The CDR3 is 17 amino acids. The CDR3 is CASSAPGGDHSYNEQFF. In DNA form, the CDR3 reads TGTGCCAGCAGCGCCCCGGGGGGGGACCACTCCTACAATGAGCAGTTCTTC.

CDR3 nucleotide sequence: TGTGCCAGCAGCCCTTTCGCGGGAGGGCCAGATACGCAGTATTTT. Its protein product is CASSPFAGGPDTQYF. V gene TRBV9 combines with J gene TRBJ2-3, with TRBD2 identical over 9 bases. The CDR3 loop spans 15 amino acids. The ends lost 4 bases at V and 4 bases at J; junction bases unmatched: 7. Germline V CDR1 and CDR2: SGDLS, YYNGEE.

The chain is built from TRBV9 and TRBJ2-1; no reliable D call. This CDR3 has 12 amino acids. V was cut by 0 bases and J by 9 bases, with 7 bases left in between. Per the germline V gene, CDR1 is SGDLS and CDR2 is YYNGEE. This CDR3 reads CASSVERGEQFF. The CDR3 coding sequence is TGTGCCAGCAGCGTAGAGAGAGGTGAGCAGTTCTTC.

This clone occurred a few times. The genes are TRBV4-1 and TRBJ2-7, with a weak D call TRBD2 (5 bases). This CDR3 comprises 15 residues. Germline-derived CDR1 and CDR2 are MGHRA and YSYEKL. V was pared by 4 bases and J by 2 bases, with 15 bases between. The CDR3 spells CASSLGIGDPYEQYF. CDR3 nucleotide sequence: TGCGCCAGCAGCCTCGGGATTGGGGATCCCTACGAGCAGTACTTC.

The chain is built from TRBV7-9 and TRBJ1-4; 11 nucleotides align to TRBD1. Per the germline V gene, CDR1 is SEHNR and CDR2 is FQNEAQ (reference sequence). The CDR3 length is 17 residues. The J segment lost 0 bases and the V segment lost 5 bases, leaving 5 bases of the junction unmatched. The CDR3 sequence is CASSTRTGGATNEKLFF. CDR3 bases: TGTGCCAGCAGCACAAGGACAGGGGGCGCAACTAATGAAAAACTGTTTTTT.

The chain uses TRBV19 and TRBJ1-1; D not resolved. Germline CDR1 is LNHDA and CDR2 is SQIVND (reference sequence). This CDR3 has 13 amino acids. Trimming removed 3 bases from V and 8 bases from J, with 13 bases in between. DNA for the CDR3: TGTGCCAGTAGTATCGGATTTGGCGTAGAAGCTTTCTTT. Its protein product is CASSIGFGVEAFF.

The chain joins TRBV9 to TRBJ2-3; no reliable D call. Germline lookup yields CDR1 SGDLS and CDR2 YYNGEE. The V end lost 3 bases, the J end lost 5 bases, and 7 bases lay between the germline ends. There are 12 residues in the CDR3. The CDR3 DNA sequence: TGTGCCAGCAGCGCGGCAGAAGATACGCAGTATTTT. This encodes CASSAAEDTQYF.

Here the CDR3 reads CASSLAGYSYEQYF. In DNA form, the CDR3 reads TGTGCCAGCAGCTTAGCTGGATACTCCTACGAGCAGTACTTC. The rearrangement uses TRBV11-3 and TRBJ2-7, with D hard to call. The CDR3 is 14 residues long. Trimming took off 1 base at V and 0 bases at J, with 7 bases between the two ends. The germline V gene encodes CDR1 SGHNT and CDR2 YENEEA.

The chain is built from TRBV7-9 and TRBJ2-1, with D perhaps matching TRBD1 (6 bases). CDR1 is SEHNR, CDR2 FQNEAQ, per germline (reference sequence). V was trimmed by 3 bases and J by 0 bases, leaving 15 bases between them. CDR3 size: 17 residues. This CDR3 reads CASSFPPGVISYNEQFF. CDR3 coding DNA: TGTGCCAGCAGCTTCCCGCCAGGGGTCATCTCCTACAATGAGCAGTTCTTC.

The chain couples TRBV11-2 to TRBJ2-5; D possibly corresponds to TRBD1 (5 bases). Germline assignment: CDR1 SGHAT and CDR2 FQNNGV. V shed 1 base and J shed 5 bases, with 8 bases lying between them. The length of the CDR3 is 13 residues. CDR3 residues: CASSLGGQETQYF. CDR3 DNA sequence: TGTGCCAGCAGCTTAGGGGGCCAGGAGACCCAGTACTTC. The full variable domain, with the rest looked up from reference TRBV11-2 and TRBJ2-5, is EAGVAQSPRYKIIEKRQSVAFWCNPISGHATLYWYQQILGQGPKLLIQFQNNGVVDDSQLPKDRFSAERLKGVDSTLKIQPAKLEDSAVYLCASSLGGQETQYFGPGTRLLVL.

This chain uses TRBV2 with TRBJ2-7; D is possibly TRBD2 (5 bases). V lost 7 bases to trimming and J lost 5 bases, with 15 bases between them. Germline V gene sequence: CDR1 SNHLY, CDR2 FYNNEI. This CDR3 is 13 amino acids long. As DNA, the CDR3 is TGTGCCAGCAAGGGCGTGGAGGTCCACGAGCAGTACTTC. This codes for CASKGVEVHEQYF.

This clone was detected once. This chain links TRBV5-5 with TRBJ2-2; TRBD2 agrees at 10 bases. V trimming: 7 bases; J trimming: 0 bases; junction bases outside the gene matches: 6. CDR1 and CDR2 (germline): SGHKS, YYEKEE (reference sequence). The CDR3 is made up of 16 amino acids. The DNA for the CDR3 is TGTGCCAGCCTCGGGAGCGGGAGGGCGAACACCGGGGAGCTGTTTTTT. The encoded protein is CASLGSGRANTGELFF.

The rearrangement joins TRBV6-6 to TRBJ2-5; tentative D call: TRBD2 (6 bases). V was shortened by 7 bases and J by 5 bases, with 11 bases between the two germline ends. This CDR3 is built from 12 residues. CDR1 MNHNY and CDR2 SVGAGI come from the germline V gene (reference sequence). The DNA for the CDR3 is TGTGCCAGCATGGGGGGTCGGGAGACCCAGTACTTC. Its translation is CASMGGRETQYF.

J is TRBJ2-3 and V is TRBV13, with TRBD2 identical over 12 bases. Looked up from germline, CDR1 is PRHDT and CDR2 is FYEKMQ (reference sequence). Trimming at V came to 5 bases and at J to 0 bases, leaving 6 bases not matched to a gene. The CDR3 extends over 17 amino acids. CDR3 amino acids: CASSPTSGGTSTDTQYF. In DNA, the CDR3 is TGTGCCAGCAGCCCCACTAGCGGGGGGACCAGCACAGATACGCAGTATTTT. Full variable domain (remainder filled in from reference TRBV13 and TRBJ2-3): AAGVIQSPRHLIKEKRETATLKCYPIPRHDTVYWYQQGPGQDPQFLISFYEKMQSDKGSIPDRFSAQQFSDYHSELNMSSLELGDSALYFCASSPTSGGTSTDTQYFGPGTRLTVL.

The chain uses TRBV19 and TRBJ2-5; D ambiguous. The germline CDR1 and CDR2 sequences are LNHDA and SQIVND (reference sequence). Trimming removed 10 bases from V and 5 bases from J, with 23 bases in between. The CDR3 covers 15 residues. The CDR3 sequence is CATKINGVQVETQYF. CDR3 sequence (DNA): TGTGCCACCAAGATAAATGGGGTTCAAGTGGAGACCCAGTACTTC.

This sequence joins TRBV19 and TRBJ1-2, with TRBD1 identical over 9 bases. The CDR3 runs to 10 residues. V shed 9 bases, J shed 10 bases, and the junction held 3 bases outside the gene matches. Per the germline V gene, CDR1 is LNHDA and CDR2 is SQIVND (reference sequence). The CDR3 DNA reads TGTGCCAGCCGGGACAGGGACTACACCTTC. Translated, it gives CASRDRDYTF. The complete variable domain, with remaining parts taken from reference TRBV19 and TRBJ1-2, reads DGGITQSPKYLFRKEGQNVTLSCEQNLNHDAMYWYRQDPGQGLRLIYYSQIVNDFQKGDIAEGYSVSREKKESFPLTVTSAQKNPTAFYLCASRDRDYTFGSGTRLTVV.

Sample share makes this clone medium-sized (0.01 to 0.1%). The rearrangement uses TRBV27 and TRBJ2-2; D is perhaps TRBD2 (5 bases). This CDR3 has 13 residues. Germline lookup yields CDR1 MNHEY and CDR2 SMNVEV (reference sequence). V was cut by 8 bases and J by 5 bases, with 12 bases left in between. The CDR3 sequence is CASRLAGTGELFF. CDR3 sequence (DNA): TGTGCCAGCCGGCTAGCTGGTACCGGGGAGCTGTTTTTT.

The chain recombines TRBV11-2 with TRBJ2-7, with unresolved D. The V end lost 1 base, the J end lost 3 bases, and 10 bases lay between the germline ends. Germline V gene lookup returns CDR1 SGHAT and CDR2 FQNNGV. The length of the CDR3 is 14 residues. The CDR3 loop reads CASSLGGRVYEQYF. The CDR3 coding sequence is TGTGCCAGCAGCTTAGGGGGTCGGGTCTACGAGCAGTACTTC.

The V gene is TRBV10-3, the J gene TRBJ2-1; 7 positions match TRBD1. V dropped 7 bases and J dropped 4; count of bases not matched to a gene: 4. Germline CDR1 ENHRY, CDR2 SYGVKD. The CDR3 has 13 residues. The CDR3 DNA is TGTGCCATCACTATGGGACAGTACAATGAGCAGTTCTTC. Amino acid sequence: CAITMGQYNEQFF.

This rearrangement joins TRBV5-5 to TRBJ1-2; 7 bases are shared with TRBD1. Germline values: CDR1 SGHKS, CDR2 YYEKEE (reference sequence). CDR3 length: 15 amino acids. The trim removed 4 bases at V and 0 bases at J, leaving 6 bases unmatched. CDR3 sequence reads: CASSRDRAANYGYTF. CDR3 in DNA: TGTGCCAGCAGCCGCGACAGGGCCGCTAACTATGGCTACACCTTC. The variable domain in full, completed from reference TRBV5-5 and TRBJ1-2, reads DAGVTQSPTHLIKTRGQQVTLRCSPISGHKSVSWYQQVLGQGPQFIFQYYEKEERGRGNFPDRFSARQFPNYSSELNVNALLLGDSALYLCASSRDRAANYGYTFGSGTRLTVV.

A single count supports this clone. The V and J genes are TRBV27 and TRBJ2-7; 7 bases match TRBD2. The trim removed 4 bases at V and 4 bases at J, leaving 7 bases unmatched. There are 14 residues in the CDR3. CDR1 is MNHEY and CDR2 is SMNVEV in the germline V gene (reference sequence). DNA of the CDR3: TGTGCCAGCAGTTGGAGACTAGCCTCATACGAGCAGTACTTC. Residues: CASSWRLASYEQYF.